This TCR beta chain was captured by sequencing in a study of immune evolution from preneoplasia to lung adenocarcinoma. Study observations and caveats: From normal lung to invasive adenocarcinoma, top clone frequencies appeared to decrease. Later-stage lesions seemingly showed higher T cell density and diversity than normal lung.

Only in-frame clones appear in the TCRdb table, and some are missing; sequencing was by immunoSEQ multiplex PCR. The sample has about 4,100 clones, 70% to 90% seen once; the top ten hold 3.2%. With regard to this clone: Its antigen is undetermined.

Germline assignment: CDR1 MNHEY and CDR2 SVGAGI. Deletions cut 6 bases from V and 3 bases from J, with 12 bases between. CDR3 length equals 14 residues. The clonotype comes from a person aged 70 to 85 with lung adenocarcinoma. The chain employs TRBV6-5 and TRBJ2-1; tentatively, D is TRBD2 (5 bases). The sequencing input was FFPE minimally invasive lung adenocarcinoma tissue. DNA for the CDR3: TGTGCCAGCAGGGATTTTGGGAGCTACAATGAGCAGTTCTTC. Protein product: CASRDFGSYNEQFF.